The entry below gives a single TCR beta chain sequence along with its context. The target antigen is unknown. Profiling relied on immunoSEQ multiplex PCR, and the TCRdb table lists in-frame clones only, not all of them. Among 55,000 or so clones listed, roughly nine tenths were seen once. Per germline, CDR1 MDHEN and CDR2 SYDVKM. This CDR3 spans 14 amino acids. V shed 3 bases and J shed 6 bases, with 11 bases lying between them. This record belongs to a study of a mutant IDH1 vaccine in newly diagnosed glioma. Study overall: Prior therapy was radiotherapy, temozolomide, or both; most received both.

Time point: week 11, during vaccination. Vaccinated patients received 300 ug of mutant IDH1 20-mer peptide per dose, with topical imiquimod. Specimen: PBMCs, collected from a glioma patient whose treatment included an IDH1 peptide vaccine. The chain has TRBV28 and TRBJ2-2; D ambiguous. This clonotype originated in a man aged 45 to 65 with glioma. Written as DNA, the CDR3 is TGTGCCAGCAGTTTTACTTGGGATCCCGGGGAGCTGTTTTTT. This codes for CASSFTWDPGELFF.